The 18 T cell receptor beta chains listed next were all sequenced from one sample in a study of blood T cells in healthy people across ages. Next came a second PCR, run for about 7 to 12 cycles, which used a sample-barcoded 5' primer along with a J-beta primer mix. Each CDR3 protein gets one entry after TCRdb re-called the 5' RACE reads with MiXCR. Of almost 800,000 distinct CDR3 sequences in the sample, 55% to 75% are singletons; the top ten hold about 20%. Sequenced sample: blood. The source is a man between 25 and 39 years old in good health.

The rearrangement joins TRBV14 to TRBJ2-5; D remains ambiguous. V was clipped by 0 bases and J by 3 bases, with 8 bases between them. Germline V CDR1 and CDR2: SGHDN, FVKESK. The CDR3 length is 14 residues. CDR3 residues: CASSQDRVKETQYF. The CDR3 coding sequence is TGTGCCAGCAGCCAAGATAGGGTGAAAGAGACCCAGTACTTC.

V gene TRBV6-2 or TRBV6-3 combines with J gene TRBJ1-2; D is perhaps TRBD1 (6 bases). This CDR3 has 15 residues. CDR1 is MNHEY and CDR2 is SVGEGT in the germline V gene. V lost 7 bases and J lost 6, with 21 bases in between. This CDR3 reads CASTLFHRAPHGYTF. CDR3 bases: TGTGCCAGCACCTTATTCCACAGGGCGCCCCATGGCTACACCTTC.

The chain combines TRBV5-6 with TRBJ1-5; possible D gene TRBD1, 6 bases. CDR1 is SGHDT, CDR2 YYEEEE, per germline. V lost 5 bases and J 0 bases, leaving 9 bases between the germline ends. This CDR3 is built from 14 residues. The CDR3 loop reads CASRRTDSNQPQHF. The CDR3 region has the DNA TGTGCCAGCAGACGGACAGATAGCAATCAGCCCCAGCATTTT.

The chain recombines TRBV7-2 with TRBJ2-7; TRBD2 matches at 16 bases. The CDR3 contains 17 residues. After removal of 1 base from V and 8 bases from J, the junction contained 8 bases not matched to a gene. Germline V gives CDR1 SGHTA, CDR2 FQGNSA. DNA of the CDR3: TGTGCCAGCAGCTTAGGAACCGGGACTAGCGGGAGGGAGCAGCAGTACTTC. Protein product: CASSLGTGTSGREQQYF.

The J gene is TRBJ2-1, the V gene TRBV28; 15 bases fit TRBD2. With 7 bases clipped from V and 9 bases from J, the junction kept 13 bases outside the gene matches. CDR3 length: 17 residues. The germline CDR1 and CDR2 sequences are MDHEN and SYDVKM. The CDR3 sequence: CASKVGGTSGRRGEQFF. The CDR3 DNA reads as TGTGCCAGCAAGGTGGGGGGGACTAGCGGGAGGCGAGGTGAGCAGTTCTTC.

This clonotype was recorded only once. The chain links TRBV4-1 to TRBJ2-5; D is perhaps TRBD1 (6 bases). Germline V CDR1 and CDR2: MGHRA, YSYEKL. V was cut by 0 bases and J by 5 bases, with 19 bases left in between. The CDR3 extends over 17 amino acids. CDR3 DNA sequence: TGCGCCAGCAGCCAAGAGGACAGCGTGGTCCTCCAGGAGACCCAGTACTTC. Its protein is CASSQEDSVVLQETQYF.

This chain uses TRBV9 with TRBJ1-2; D gene uncertain. Germline V gives CDR1 SGDLS, CDR2 YYNGEE. This CDR3 comprises 15 residues. Deletions cut 2 bases from V and 3 bases from J, with 14 bases between. CDR3 sequence (DNA): TGTGCCAGCAGCGTCGGTTCCCACTATGACTATGGCTACACCTTC. It yields the protein CASSVGSHYDYGYTF.

The V gene is TRBV4-2, the J gene TRBJ2-3, with D unclear. The V gene lost 4 bases and the J gene lost 5 bases, with 10 bases spanning the gap. The germline CDR1 and CDR2 sequences are LGHNA and YNFKEQ. The CDR3 extends over 13 amino acids. Here the CDR3 reads CASSLTMEDTQYF. CDR3 nucleotide sequence: TGTGCCAGCAGCCTAACGATGGAAGATACGCAGTATTTT.

The rearrangement uses TRBV9 and TRBJ2-7; 12 nucleotides match TRBD2. There are 15 residues in the CDR3. CDR1 is SGDLS and CDR2 is YYNGEE in the germline V gene. V dropped 3 bases and J dropped 3; count of bases not matched to a gene: 4. The chain's CDR3 is CASSARLAGDYEQYF. In DNA form, the CDR3 reads TGTGCCAGCAGCGCCCGACTAGCGGGGGACTACGAGCAGTACTTC.

This sequence joins TRBV5-1 and TRBJ1-2; 10 nucleotides agree with TRBD1. This CDR3 is 17 amino acids long. Germline assignment: CDR1 SGHRS and CDR2 YFSETQ. V trimming: 2 bases; J trimming: 3 bases; junction bases outside the gene matches: 10. CDR3 DNA: TGCGCCAGCAGCTTCGTCTCCCCCGGGACAGGGGACTATGGCTACACCTTC. This codes for CASSFVSPGTGDYGYTF.

This clonotype was recorded a few times. This chain connects TRBV7-2 to TRBJ2-1; 7 bases match TRBD2. CDR1 is SGHTA, CDR2 FQGNSA, per germline. The CDR3 runs 14 residues. V trimming: 1 base; J trimming: 9 bases; junction bases outside the gene matches: 6. CDR3 in amino acids: CASSLGLSGIEQFF. CDR3 nucleotide sequence: TGTGCCAGCAGCTTAGGCTTGAGCGGGATTGAGCAGTTCTTC.

This chain uses TRBV5-1 with TRBJ2-7; 9 bases line up with TRBD1. V gave up 4 bases and J gave up 4 bases; unmatched junction bases: 9. CDR1 is SGHRS and CDR2 is YFSETQ in the germline V gene. This CDR3 comprises 15 residues. The CDR3 sequence: CASSVTTGTGYEQYF. The CDR3 DNA follows: TGCGCCAGCAGCGTTACAACCGGGACAGGGTACGAGCAGTACTTC.

The V gene is TRBV5-5, the J gene TRBJ2-2; D unclear. There are 16 residues in the CDR3. Germline loops: CDR1 SGHKS, CDR2 YYEKEE (reference sequence). Trimming removed 2 bases at V and 0 bases at J, with 11 bases between. The DNA of the CDR3 is TGTGCCAGCAGCTTCCCCCGCTGGGCGAACACCGGGGAGCTGTTTTTT. Translating it yields CASSFPRWANTGELFF.

This clonotype was counted once. J is TRBJ1-4 and V is TRBV5-1; tentative D call: TRBD1 (6 bases). V was trimmed by 3 bases and J by 7 bases, leaving 13 bases between them. The CDR3 is 14 amino acids. CDR1 and CDR2 from the germline V gene are SGHRS and YFSETQ. Here the CDR3 reads CASSSGVSGEKLFF. CDR3 DNA sequence: TGCGCCAGCAGCTCAGGGGTTTCGGGTGAAAAACTGTTTTTT.

The chain carries TRBV24-1 and TRBJ2-4, with 7 bases aligning to TRBD2. TRBJ2-5 explains the end of the DNA better; the J call may be wrong. The germline V gene encodes CDR1 KGHDR and CDR2 SFDVKD. This CDR3 is 16 amino acids long. For the CDR3, the DNA is TGTGCCACCAGTGACCGGGCTAGCGGAGCTCAAGAGACCCAGTACTTC. As protein: CATSDRASGAQETQYF.

Points on this clonotype: A much larger clone is a single base away; this may be a read error. The rearrangement uses TRBV20-1 and TRBJ2-1; perhaps TRBD2 as D (7 bases). Trimming stripped 3 bases from V and 10 bases from J, with 19 bases between. Per germline, CDR1 DFQATT and CDR2 SNEGSKA (reference sequence). CDR3 size: 14 residues. The CDR3 sequence: CSASWGGAIGEQFF. The CDR3, as DNA: TGCAGTGCTAGTTGGGGGGGGGCCATTGGGGAGCAGTTCTTC.

This clonotype has only a few counts. The chain combines TRBV6-6 with TRBJ2-7; no clear D gene. Trimming shortened V by 4 bases and J by 1 base, and 8 bases separated the two germline ends. The CDR3 runs to 13 residues. Per the germline V gene, CDR1 is MNHNY and CDR2 is SVGAGI (reference sequence). CDR3 bases: TGTGCCAGCAGTTCGTACTATTCCTACGAGCAGTACTTC. Translation gives CASSSYYSYEQYF.

Notes on this clonotype: An end of the junction differs from the germline gene, which may be a read error. This chain links TRBV29-1 with TRBJ2-7, with TRBD2 matching 14 bases. The CDR3 sequence is 13 residues long. The germline V gene has CDR1 SQVTM and CDR2 ANQGSEA. This CDR3 is CGVATSGRDEQYF. CDR3 bases: TGCGGCGTCGCGACTAGCGGGAGGGACGAGCAGTACTTC.